The T cell receptor (beta chain) described here comes from a study of molecular identifiers for immune sequencing clone quantification. Across the study: The replicates split RNA from approximately 20,000 or 100,000 naive CD8 cells five ways and sequenced four. Findings and limits, study-wide: Clones above 20 RNA copies contained over 97% of effector molecules and under 1% of naive molecules. Detectable among more than 800,000 naive cells, according to reports, was Jurkat TCR RNA spiked in from one cell.

Libraries used about 18,000 to 1,100,000 sorted naive CD8 T cells and 10%, 30% or 50% RNA input. Via MiXCR, TCRdb re-called the PCR reads, giving one row per CDR3 protein. The table lists around 20,000 distinct CDR3 sequences, 15% to 20% of them singletons, with 0.99% in the top ten. This clonotype is medium-sized within its sample. Its target is not known. V was cut by 0 bases and J by 2 bases, with 11 bases left in between. The CDR3 is 15 residues long. Germline V gives CDR1 LGHNA, CDR2 YSLEER. This receptor was taken from a human donor in good health. Some libraries in this study had Jurkat cell RNA spiked in. This sequence joins TRBV4-3 and TRBJ2-7; D ambiguous. The specimen sequenced was naive CD8+ T cells from blood, with Jurkat cell RNA spiked in. Subset specified: FACS-sorted CD8+CD4-CCR7+CD45RA+ naive T cells. Written as DNA, the CDR3 is TGCGCCAGCAGCCAAGATCTTGTCCAGGCCTACGAGCAGTACTTC. It is translated as CASSQDLVQAYEQYF.